This record looks at one T cell receptor (beta chain) sequence and its context. Its antigen remains unknown. The sample belongs to a study of CD8+CD57+ T cells in acquired aplastic anemia. In the study overall: Isolated CD4+ and CD8+ cells, once sorted, yielded DNA averaging approximately 3 ug. Overall study results and limits: The number of CD8+ CDR3 sequences shared by patients and controls was twenty-nine.

The use of genomic DNA as template underpinned the TCR beta VDJ and CDR3 profiling. A single record per CDR3 protein comes from TCRdb applying MiXCR to the reads. Of approximately 150,000 distinct CDR3 sequences detected, around half appear once; the ten largest clones hold 3.2%. Germline assignment: CDR1 SNHLY and CDR2 FYNNEI. Trimming removed 8 bases from V and 0 bases from J, with 6 bases in between. The CDR3 length is 12 residues. Individuals selected for sequencing had exhibited CD8+CD57+ cell expansion on flow cytometry. Source material: sorted CD4+, CD8+, or CD8+CD57+ T cells (not recorded which) from PBMCs. This sequence joins TRBV2 and TRBJ2-3; no clear D gene. The TCR originated in a human donor with aplastic anemia. The DNA of the CDR3 is TGTGCCAGCGTCCTGAGCACAGATACGCAGTATTTT. It yields the protein CASVLSTDTQYF.